The rows below give T cell receptor beta chains drawn from one sample of a study of blood T cell repertoires in COVID-19. Some clones are missing from TCRdb's copy, which holds only in-frame ones; the method was immunoSEQ multiplex PCR. The table lists more than 250,000 clones, about 87% of them singletons. The sample was peripheral blood. Receptors were obtained from a woman in her forties or fifties with COVID-19, enrolled during active disease. CDR3s leave out the opening cysteine and the closing phenylalanine or tryptophan. D genes are given only for firm matches. A row's size may be missing; if present it is once, few, many or a size class.

j_gene,abundance,v_gene,d_gene,CDR3aa
TRBJ2-3,-,TRBV10-1,-,ASSETSSTDTQY
TRBJ2-1,-,TRBV12-3/TRBV12-4,-,ASSSINEQF
TRBJ2-7,-,TRBV4-3,TRBD1,ASSQDTGDSYEQY
TRBJ2-2,-,TRBV6-6,TRBD1,ASSRGTGGLPQRAGELF
TRBJ2-7,-,TRBV4-3,TRBD1,ASSQDREAYEQY
TRBJ1-2,-,TRBV9,-,ASSPPVPRGNLYGYT
TRBJ2-7,-,TRBV5-4,TRBD2,ASSLEREASEQY
TRBJ2-7,few,TRBV5-4,TRBD2,ASSLGASGRIQY
TRBJ1-2,-,TRBV28,-,ASNPAGTAYGYT
TRBJ2-7,-,TRBV7-9,-,ASSPLYEQY
TRBJ2-1,-,TRBV5-1,-,ASSSQNNHQNEQF
TRBJ2-1,-,TRBV19,TRBD2,ATLGLAGVGYNEQF
TRBJ2-2,-,TRBV9,TRBD1,ASSALKGTGATGELF
TRBJ1-1,-,TRBV4-1,-,ASSQLTDEAF
TRBJ2-7,once,TRBV7-6,TRBD2,ASSLVPAVGLAASYEQY
TRBJ1-3,-,TRBV3-1/TRBV3-2,-,ASTQDSSSGNTIY
TRBJ1-6,-,TRBV5-6,-,ASKEGVANSPLH
TRBJ2-7,-,TRBV5-6,-,ASSLGTWSQGRHEQY
TRBJ1-2,-,TRBV11-2,TRBD1,ARGGQGRANYGYT
TRBJ1-5,-,TRBV19,-,ASSIRGGLAYGNQPQH
TRBJ1-6,-,TRBV19,-,ASMTRGIGRNSPLH
TRBJ1-3,few,TRBV3-1/TRBV3-2,TRBD1,ASSRTGISGNTIY
TRBJ2-1,-,TRBV4-1,-,ASSHDGGEQF